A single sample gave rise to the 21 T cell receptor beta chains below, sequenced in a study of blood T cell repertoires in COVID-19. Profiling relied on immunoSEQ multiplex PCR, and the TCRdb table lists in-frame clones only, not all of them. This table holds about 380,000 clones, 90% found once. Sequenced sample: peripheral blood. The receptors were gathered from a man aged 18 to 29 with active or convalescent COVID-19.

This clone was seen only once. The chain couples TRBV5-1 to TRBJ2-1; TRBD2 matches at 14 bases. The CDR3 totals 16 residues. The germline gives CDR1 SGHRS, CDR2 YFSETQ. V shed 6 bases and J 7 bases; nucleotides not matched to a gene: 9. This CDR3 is CASILGTSGSWNEQFF. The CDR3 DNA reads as TGCGCCAGCATCCTGGGGACTAGCGGGAGTTGGAATGAGCAGTTCTTC.

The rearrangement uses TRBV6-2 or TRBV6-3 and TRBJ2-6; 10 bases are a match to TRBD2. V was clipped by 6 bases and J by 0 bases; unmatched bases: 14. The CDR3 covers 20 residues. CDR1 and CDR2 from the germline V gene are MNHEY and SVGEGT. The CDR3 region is CASRPPSGSLPISGANVLTF. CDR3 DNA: TGTGCCAGCAGGCCTCCTAGCGGGAGCCTGCCTATCTCTGGGGCCAACGTCCTGACTTTC.

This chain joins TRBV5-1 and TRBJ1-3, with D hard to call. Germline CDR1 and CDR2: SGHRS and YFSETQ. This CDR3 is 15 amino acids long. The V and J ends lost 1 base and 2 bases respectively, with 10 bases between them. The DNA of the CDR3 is TGCGCCAGCAGCTTGAATAGTCCTACTGGAAACACCATATATTTT. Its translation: CASSLNSPTGNTIYF.

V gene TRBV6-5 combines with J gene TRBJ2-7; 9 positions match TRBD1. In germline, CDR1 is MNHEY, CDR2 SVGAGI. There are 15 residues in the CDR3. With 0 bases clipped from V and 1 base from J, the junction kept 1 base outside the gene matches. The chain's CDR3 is CASSYSGQGSYEQYF. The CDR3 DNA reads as TGTGCCAGCAGTTACTCGGGACAGGGATCCTACGAGCAGTACTTC.

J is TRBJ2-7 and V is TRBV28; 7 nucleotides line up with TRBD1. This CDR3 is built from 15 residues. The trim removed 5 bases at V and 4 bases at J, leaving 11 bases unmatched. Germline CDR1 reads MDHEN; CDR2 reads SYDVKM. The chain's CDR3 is CASSNPRQGLYEQYF. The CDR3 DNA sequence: TGTGCCAGCAGTAACCCTCGACAGGGTTTATACGAGCAGTACTTC. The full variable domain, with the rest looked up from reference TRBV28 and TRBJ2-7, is DVKVTQSSRYLVKRTGEKVFLECVQDMDHENMFWYRQDPGLGLRLIYFSYDVKMKEKGDIPEGYSVSREKKERFSLILESASTNQTSMYLCASSNPRQGLYEQYFGPGTRLTVT.

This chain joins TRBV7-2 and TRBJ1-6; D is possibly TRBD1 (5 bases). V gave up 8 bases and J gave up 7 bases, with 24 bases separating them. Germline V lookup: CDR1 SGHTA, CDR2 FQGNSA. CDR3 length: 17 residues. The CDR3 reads CASSKGLLNGGNSPLHF. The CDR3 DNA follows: TGTGCCAGCTCCAAGGGACTCTTGAATGGAGGAAATTCACCCCTCCACTTT.

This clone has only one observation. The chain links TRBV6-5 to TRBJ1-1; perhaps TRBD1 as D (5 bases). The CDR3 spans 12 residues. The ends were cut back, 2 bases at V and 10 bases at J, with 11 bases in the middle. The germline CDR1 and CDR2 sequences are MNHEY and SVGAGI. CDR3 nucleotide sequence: TGTGCCAGCAGTTACCCGCTCGGGGGAGCTTTCTTT. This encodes CASSYPLGGAFF.

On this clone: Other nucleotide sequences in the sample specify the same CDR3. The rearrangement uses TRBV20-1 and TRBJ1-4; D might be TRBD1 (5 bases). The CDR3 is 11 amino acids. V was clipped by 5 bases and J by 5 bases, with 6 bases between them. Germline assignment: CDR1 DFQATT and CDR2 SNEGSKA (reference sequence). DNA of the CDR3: TGCAGTGCTGGGGGGAATGAAAAACTGTTTTTT. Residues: CSAGGNEKLFF.

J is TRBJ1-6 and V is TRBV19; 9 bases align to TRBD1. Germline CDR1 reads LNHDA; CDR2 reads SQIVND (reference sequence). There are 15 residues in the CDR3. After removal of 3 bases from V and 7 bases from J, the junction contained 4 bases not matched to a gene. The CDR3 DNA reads TGTGCCAGTAGTATCCGGACAGGGGTAAATTCACCCCTCCACTTT. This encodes CASSIRTGVNSPLHF.

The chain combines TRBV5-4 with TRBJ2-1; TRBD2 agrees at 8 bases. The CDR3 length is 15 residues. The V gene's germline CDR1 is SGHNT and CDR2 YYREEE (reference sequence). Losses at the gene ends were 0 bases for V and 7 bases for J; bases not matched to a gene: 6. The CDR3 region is CASSLAGRGGNEQFF. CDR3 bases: TGTGCCAGCAGCTTGGCCGGGAGGGGGGGAAATGAGCAGTTCTTC.

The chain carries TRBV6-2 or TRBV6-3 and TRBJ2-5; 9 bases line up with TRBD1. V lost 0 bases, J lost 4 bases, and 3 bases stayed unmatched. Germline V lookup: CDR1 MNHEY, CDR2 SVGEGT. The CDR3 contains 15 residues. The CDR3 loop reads CASSYSGTGLETQYF. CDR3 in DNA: TGTGCCAGCAGTTACTCAGGGACAGGGCTAGAGACCCAGTACTTC.

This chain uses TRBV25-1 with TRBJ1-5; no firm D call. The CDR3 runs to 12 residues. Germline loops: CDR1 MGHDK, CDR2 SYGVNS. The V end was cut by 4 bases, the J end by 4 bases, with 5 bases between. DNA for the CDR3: TGTGCCAGCAGTGGACAAAATCAGCCCCAGCATTTT. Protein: CASSGQNQPQHF.

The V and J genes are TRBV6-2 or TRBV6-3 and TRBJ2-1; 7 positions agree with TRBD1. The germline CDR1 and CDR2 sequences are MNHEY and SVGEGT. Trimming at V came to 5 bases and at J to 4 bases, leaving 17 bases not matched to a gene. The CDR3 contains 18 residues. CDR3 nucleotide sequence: TGTGCCAGCAGTACCGCCGAGACAGGGTTCGGCCTTTACAATGAGCAGTTCTTC. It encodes CASSTAETGFGLYNEQFF.

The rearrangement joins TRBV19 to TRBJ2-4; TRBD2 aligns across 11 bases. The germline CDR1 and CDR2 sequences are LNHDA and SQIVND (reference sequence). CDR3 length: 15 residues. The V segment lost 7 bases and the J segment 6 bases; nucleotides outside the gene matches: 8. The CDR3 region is CASTYRLAGGNIQYF. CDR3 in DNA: TGTGCCAGTACTTATCGTCTAGCGGGAGGAAACATTCAGTACTTC.

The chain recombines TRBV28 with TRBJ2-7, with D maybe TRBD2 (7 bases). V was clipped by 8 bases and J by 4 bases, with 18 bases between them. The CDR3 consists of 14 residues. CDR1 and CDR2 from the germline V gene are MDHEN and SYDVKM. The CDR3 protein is CASPGEGRKYEQYF. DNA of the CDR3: TGTGCCAGCCCAGGGGAGGGGAGAAAGTACGAGCAGTACTTC.

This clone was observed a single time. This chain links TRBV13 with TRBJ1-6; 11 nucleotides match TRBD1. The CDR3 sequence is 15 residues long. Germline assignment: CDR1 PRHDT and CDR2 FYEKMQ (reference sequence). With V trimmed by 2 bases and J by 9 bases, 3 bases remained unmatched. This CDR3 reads CASSLWGQGVSPLHF. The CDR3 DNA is TGTGCCAGCAGCTTATGGGGACAGGGGGTTTCACCCCTCCACTTT.

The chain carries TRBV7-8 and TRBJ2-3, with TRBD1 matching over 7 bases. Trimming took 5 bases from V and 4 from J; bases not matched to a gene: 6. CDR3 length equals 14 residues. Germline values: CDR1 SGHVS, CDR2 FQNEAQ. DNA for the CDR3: TGTGCCAGCAGCATCGACAGGGTGGCAGATACGCAGTATTTT. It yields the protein CASSIDRVADTQYF.

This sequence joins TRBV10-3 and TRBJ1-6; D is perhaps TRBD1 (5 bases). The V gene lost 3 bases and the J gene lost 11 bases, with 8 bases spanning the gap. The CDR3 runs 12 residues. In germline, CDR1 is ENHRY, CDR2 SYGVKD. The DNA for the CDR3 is TGTGCCATCAGTGAACAGGTCGCACCCCTCCACTTT. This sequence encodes CAISEQVAPLHF.

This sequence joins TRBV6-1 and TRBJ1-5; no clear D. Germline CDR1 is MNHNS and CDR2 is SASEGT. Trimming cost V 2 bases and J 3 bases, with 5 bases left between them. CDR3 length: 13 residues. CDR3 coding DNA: TGTGCCAGCAGTGAAACAAACAATCAGCCCCAGCATTTT. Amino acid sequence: CASSETNNQPQHF.

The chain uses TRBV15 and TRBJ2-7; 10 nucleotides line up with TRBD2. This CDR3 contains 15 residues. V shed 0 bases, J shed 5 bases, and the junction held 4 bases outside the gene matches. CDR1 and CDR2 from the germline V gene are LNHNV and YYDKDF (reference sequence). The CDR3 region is CATSRDASGRNEQYF. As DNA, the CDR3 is TGTGCCACCAGCAGAGACGCTAGCGGGAGAAACGAGCAGTACTTC.

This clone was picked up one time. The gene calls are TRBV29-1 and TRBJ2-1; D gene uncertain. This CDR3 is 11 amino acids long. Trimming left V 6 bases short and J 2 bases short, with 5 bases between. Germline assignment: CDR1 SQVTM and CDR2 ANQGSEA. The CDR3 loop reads CSVATYNEQFF. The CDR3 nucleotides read TGCAGCGTGGCCACCTACAATGAGCAGTTCTTC.